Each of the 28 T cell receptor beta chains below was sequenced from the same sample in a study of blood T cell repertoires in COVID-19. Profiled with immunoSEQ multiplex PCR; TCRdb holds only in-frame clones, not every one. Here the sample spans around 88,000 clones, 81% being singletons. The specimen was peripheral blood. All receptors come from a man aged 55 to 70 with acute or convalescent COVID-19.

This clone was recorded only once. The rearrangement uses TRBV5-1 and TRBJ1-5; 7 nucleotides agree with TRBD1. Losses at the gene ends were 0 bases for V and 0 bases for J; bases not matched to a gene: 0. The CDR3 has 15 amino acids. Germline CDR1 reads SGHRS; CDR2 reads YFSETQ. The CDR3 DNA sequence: TGCGCCAGCAGCTTGGAGGGGGCTAGCAATCAGCCCCAGCATTTT. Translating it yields CASSLEGASNQPQHF.

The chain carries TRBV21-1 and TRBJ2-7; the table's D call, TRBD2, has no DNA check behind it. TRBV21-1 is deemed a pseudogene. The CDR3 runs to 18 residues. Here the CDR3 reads CASSIVSSLVCFLYEQYF. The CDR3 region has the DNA TGTGCCAGCAGCATAGTTAGTAGTCTAGTTTGTTTTCTCTACGAGCAGTACTTC.

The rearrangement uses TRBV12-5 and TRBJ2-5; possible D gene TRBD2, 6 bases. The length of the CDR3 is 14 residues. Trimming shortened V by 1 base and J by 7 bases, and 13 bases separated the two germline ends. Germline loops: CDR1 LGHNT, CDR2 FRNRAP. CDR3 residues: CASGLEGVAATQYF. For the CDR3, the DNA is TGTGCTAGTGGTTTGGAAGGGGTAGCGGCGACCCAGTACTTC.

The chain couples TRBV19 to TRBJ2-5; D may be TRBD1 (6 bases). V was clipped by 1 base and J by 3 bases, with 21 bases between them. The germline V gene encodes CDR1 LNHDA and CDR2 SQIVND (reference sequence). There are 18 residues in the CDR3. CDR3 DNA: TGTGCCAGTAGTATAGCGGGACAATCGGGCGGAGACGAAGAGACCCAGTACTTC. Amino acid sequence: CASSIAGQSGGDEETQYF.

The CDR3 loop reads CASSSGTGFGNEQFF. In DNA, the CDR3 is TGTGCCAGCAGCTCCGGGACAGGGTTTGGAAATGAGCAGTTCTTC. The chain links TRBV5-4 to TRBJ2-1; 9 positions agree with TRBD1. This CDR3 spans 15 amino acids. The trim removed 3 bases at V and 7 bases at J, leaving 8 bases unmatched. The germline gives CDR1 SGHNT, CDR2 YYREEE (reference sequence).

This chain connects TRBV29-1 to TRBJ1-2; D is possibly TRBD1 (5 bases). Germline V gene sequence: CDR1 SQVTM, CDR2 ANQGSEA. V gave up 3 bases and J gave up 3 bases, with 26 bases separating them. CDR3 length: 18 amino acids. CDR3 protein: CSVDDTGVGAGGDYGYTF. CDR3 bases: TGCAGCGTTGATGATACCGGGGTCGGGGCCGGGGGAGACTATGGCTACACCTTC.

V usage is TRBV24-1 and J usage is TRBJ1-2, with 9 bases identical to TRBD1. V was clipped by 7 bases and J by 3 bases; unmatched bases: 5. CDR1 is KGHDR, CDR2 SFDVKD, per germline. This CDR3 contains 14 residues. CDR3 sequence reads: CATRGTGRDYGYTF. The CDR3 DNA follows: TGTGCCACCAGGGGGACAGGGAGAGACTATGGCTACACCTTC.

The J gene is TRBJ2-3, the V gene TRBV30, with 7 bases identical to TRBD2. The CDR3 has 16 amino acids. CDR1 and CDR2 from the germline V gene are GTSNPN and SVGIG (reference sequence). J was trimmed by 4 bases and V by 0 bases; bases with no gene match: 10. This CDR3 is CAWSVTTSSYADTQYF. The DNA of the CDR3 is TGTGCCTGGAGTGTAACGACTAGCTCTTACGCAGATACGCAGTATTTT.

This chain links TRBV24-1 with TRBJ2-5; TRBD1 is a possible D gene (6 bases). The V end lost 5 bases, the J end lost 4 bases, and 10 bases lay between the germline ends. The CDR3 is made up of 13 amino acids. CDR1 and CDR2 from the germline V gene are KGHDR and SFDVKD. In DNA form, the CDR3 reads TGTGCCACCAGTGCAGGACAGCTAGAGACCCAGTACTTC. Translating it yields CATSAGQLETQYF.

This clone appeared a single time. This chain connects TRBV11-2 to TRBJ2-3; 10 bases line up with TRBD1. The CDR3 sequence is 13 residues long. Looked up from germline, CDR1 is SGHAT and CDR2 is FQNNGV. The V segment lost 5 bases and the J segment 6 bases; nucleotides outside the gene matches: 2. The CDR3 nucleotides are TGTGCCAGCAGCCTGGACAGGGGGGATACGCAGTATTTT. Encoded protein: CASSLDRGDTQYF. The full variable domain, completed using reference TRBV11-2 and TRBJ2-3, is EAGVAQSPRYKIIEKRQSVAFWCNPISGHATLYWYQQILGQGPKLLIQFQNNGVVDDSQLPKDRFSAERLKGVDSTLKIQPAKLEDSAVYLCASSLDRGDTQYFGPGTRLTVL.

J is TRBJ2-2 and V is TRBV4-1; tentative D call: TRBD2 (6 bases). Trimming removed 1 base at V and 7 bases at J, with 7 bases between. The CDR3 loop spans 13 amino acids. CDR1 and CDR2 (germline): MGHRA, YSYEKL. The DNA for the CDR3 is TGCGCCAGCAGCCAAGCGGGGGTCGGGGAGCTGTTTTTT. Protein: CASSQAGVGELFF.

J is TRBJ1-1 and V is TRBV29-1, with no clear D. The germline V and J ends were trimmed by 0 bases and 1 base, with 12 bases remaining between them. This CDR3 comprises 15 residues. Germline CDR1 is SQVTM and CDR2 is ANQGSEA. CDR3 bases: TGCAGCGTTGAAGATCGGTATCTAAGGAACACTGAAGCTTTCTTT. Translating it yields CSVEDRYLRNTEAFF.

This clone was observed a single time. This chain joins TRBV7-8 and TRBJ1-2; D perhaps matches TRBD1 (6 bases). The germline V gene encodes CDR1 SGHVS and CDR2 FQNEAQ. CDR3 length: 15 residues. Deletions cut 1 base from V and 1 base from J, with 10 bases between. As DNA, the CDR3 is TGTGCCAGCAGCTTAGTGCCAGGGGATAACTATGGCTACACCTTC. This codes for CASSLVPGDNYGYTF.

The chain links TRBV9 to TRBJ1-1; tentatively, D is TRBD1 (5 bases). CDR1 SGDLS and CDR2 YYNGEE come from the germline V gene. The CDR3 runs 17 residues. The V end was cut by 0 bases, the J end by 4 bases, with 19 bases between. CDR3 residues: CASSVEPRVRDSTEAFF. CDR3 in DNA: TGTGCCAGCAGCGTAGAACCCAGGGTCAGGGATAGCACTGAAGCTTTCTTT.

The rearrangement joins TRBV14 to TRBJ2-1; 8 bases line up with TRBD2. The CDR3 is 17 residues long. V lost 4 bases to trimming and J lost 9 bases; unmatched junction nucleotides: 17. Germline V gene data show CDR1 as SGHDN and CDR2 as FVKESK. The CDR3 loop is CASSLSGQREFLGEQFF. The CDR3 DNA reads TGTGCCAGCAGCCTATCGGGGCAGCGGGAGTTTTTAGGTGAGCAGTTCTTC.

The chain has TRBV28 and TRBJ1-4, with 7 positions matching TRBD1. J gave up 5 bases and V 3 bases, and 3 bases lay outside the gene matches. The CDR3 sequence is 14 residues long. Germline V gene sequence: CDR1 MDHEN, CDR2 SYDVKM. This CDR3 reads CASSLGTANEKLFF. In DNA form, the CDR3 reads TGTGCCAGCAGTTTGGGGACAGCCAATGAAAAACTGTTTTTT.

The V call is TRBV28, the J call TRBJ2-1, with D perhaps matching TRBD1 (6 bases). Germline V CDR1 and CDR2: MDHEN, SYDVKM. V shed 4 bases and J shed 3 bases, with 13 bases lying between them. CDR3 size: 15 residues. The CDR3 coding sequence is TGTGCCAGCAGTTCCTTCGGGACAAACTACAATGAGCAGTTCTTC. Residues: CASSSFGTNYNEQFF.

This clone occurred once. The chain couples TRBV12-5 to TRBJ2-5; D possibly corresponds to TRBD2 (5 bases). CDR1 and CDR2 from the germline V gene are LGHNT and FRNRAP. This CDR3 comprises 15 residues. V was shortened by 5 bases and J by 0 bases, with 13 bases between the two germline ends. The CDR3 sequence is CASGPPGEYQETQYF. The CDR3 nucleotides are TGTGCTAGTGGTCCCCCCGGGGAGTACCAAGAGACCCAGTACTTC.

CDR3 residues: CASSSAGGQTYNEQFF. DNA of the CDR3: TGTGCCAGCAGTTCCGCGGGGGGACAGACTTACAATGAGCAGTTCTTC. The chain is built from TRBV28 and TRBJ2-1; the D gene is possibly TRBD2 (8 bases). The CDR3 is made up of 16 amino acids. Between the trimmed V and J ends, which lost 4 bases and 4 bases, there was a span of 17 bases. Per the germline V gene, CDR1 is MDHEN and CDR2 is SYDVKM.

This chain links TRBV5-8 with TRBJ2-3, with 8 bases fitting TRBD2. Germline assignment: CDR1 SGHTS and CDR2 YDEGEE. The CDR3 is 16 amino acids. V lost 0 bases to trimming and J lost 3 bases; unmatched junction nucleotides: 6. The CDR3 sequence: CASSLGAGVATDTQYF. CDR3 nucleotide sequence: TGTGCCAGCAGCTTGGGAGCGGGAGTCGCAACAGATACGCAGTATTTT.

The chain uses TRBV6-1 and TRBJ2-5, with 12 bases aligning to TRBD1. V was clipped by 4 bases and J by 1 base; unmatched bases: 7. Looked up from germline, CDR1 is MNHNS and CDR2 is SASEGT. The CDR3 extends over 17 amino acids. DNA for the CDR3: TGTGCCAGCAGTGTATCCGGGACAGGGGGCCTCCAAGAGACCCAGTACTTC. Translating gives CASSVSGTGGLQETQYF.

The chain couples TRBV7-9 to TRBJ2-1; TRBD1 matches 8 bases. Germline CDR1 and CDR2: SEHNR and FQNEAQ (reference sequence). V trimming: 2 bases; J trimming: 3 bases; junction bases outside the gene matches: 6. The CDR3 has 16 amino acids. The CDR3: CASSLWAGGVYNEQFF. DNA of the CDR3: TGTGCCAGCAGCTTATGGGCAGGGGGCGTCTACAATGAGCAGTTCTTC. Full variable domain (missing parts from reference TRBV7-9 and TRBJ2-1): DTGVSQNPRHKITKRGQNVTFRCDPISEHNRLYWYRQTLGQGPEFLTYFQNEAQLEKSRLLSDRFSAERPKGSFSTLEIQRTEQGDSAMYLCASSLWAGGVYNEQFFGPGTRLTVL.

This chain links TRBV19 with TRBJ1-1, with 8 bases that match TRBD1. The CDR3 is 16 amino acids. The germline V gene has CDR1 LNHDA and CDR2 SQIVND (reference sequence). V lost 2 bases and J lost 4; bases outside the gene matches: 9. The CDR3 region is CASSIILTGVRTEAFF. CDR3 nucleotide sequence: TGTGCCAGTAGTATAATCCTGACAGGGGTTCGCACTGAAGCTTTCTTT.

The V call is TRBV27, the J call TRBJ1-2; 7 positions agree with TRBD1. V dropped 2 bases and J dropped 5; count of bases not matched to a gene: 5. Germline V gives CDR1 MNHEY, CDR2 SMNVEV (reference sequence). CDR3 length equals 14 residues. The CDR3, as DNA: TGTGCCAGCAGTTTACGAGGGACAGAATATGGCTACACCTTC. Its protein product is CASSLRGTEYGYTF.

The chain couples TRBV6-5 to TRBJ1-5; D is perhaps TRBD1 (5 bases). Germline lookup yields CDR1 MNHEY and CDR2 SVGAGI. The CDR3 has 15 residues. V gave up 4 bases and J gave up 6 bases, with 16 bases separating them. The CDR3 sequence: CASSLGGGWGQPQHF. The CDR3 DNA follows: TGTGCCAGCAGTTTGGGCGGGGGTTGGGGTCAGCCCCAGCATTTT.

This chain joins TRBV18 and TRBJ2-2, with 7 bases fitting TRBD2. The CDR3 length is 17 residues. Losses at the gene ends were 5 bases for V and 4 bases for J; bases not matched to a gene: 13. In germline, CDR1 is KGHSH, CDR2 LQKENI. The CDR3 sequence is CASSSSVAGDSTGELFF. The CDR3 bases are TGTGCCAGCTCATCTTCCGTTGCGGGAGATAGCACCGGGGAGCTGTTTTTT.

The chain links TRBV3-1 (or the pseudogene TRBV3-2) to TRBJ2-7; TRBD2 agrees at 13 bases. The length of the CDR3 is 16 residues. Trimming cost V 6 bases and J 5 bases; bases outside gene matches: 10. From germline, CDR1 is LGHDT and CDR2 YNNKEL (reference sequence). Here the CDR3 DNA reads TGTGCCAGCAGTCCGACTAGCGGGGGGCCTCTCCACGAGCAGTACTTC. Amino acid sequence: CASSPTSGGPLHEQYF.

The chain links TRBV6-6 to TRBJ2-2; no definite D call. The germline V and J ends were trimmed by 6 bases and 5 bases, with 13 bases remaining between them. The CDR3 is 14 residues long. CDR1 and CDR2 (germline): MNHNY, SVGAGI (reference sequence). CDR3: CASSREPWTGELFF. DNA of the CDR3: TGTGCCAGCAGCCGCGAACCGTGGACCGGGGAGCTGTTTTTT.